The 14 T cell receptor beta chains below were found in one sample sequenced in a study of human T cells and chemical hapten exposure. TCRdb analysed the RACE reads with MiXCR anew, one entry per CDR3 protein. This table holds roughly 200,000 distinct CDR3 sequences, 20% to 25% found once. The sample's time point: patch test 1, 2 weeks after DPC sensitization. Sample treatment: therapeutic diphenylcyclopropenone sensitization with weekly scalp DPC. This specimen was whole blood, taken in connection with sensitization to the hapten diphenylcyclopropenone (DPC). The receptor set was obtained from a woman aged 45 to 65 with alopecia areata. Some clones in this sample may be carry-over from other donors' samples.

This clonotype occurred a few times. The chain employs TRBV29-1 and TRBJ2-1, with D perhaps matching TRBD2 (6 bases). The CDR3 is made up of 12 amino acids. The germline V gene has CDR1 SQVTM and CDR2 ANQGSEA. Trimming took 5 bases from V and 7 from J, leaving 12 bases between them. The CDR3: CSVYPGRNEQFF. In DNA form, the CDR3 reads TGCAGCGTTTACCCAGGGAGGAATGAGCAGTTCTTC.

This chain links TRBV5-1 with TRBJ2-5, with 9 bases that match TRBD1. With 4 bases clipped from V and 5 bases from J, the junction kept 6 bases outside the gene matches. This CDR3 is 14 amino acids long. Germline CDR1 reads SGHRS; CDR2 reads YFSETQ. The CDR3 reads CASSEQGAQETQYF. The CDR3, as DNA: TGCGCCAGCAGCGAACAGGGGGCGCAGGAGACCCAGTACTTC.

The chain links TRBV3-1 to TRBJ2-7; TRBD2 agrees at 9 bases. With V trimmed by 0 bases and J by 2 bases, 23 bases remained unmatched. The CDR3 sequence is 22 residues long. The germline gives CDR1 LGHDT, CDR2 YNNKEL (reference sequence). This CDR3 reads CASSQDFQGKGLAGVPPYEQYF. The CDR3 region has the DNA TGTGCCAGCAGCCAAGATTTCCAGGGAAAAGGCTTAGCGGGAGTCCCTCCCTACGAGCAGTACTTC.

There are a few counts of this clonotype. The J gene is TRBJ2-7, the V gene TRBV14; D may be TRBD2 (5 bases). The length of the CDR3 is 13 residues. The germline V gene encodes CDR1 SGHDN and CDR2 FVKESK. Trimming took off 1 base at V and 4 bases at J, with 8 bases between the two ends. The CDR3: CASSQATSYEQYF. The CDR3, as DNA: TGTGCCAGCAGCCAAGCCACTAGTTACGAGCAGTACTTC.

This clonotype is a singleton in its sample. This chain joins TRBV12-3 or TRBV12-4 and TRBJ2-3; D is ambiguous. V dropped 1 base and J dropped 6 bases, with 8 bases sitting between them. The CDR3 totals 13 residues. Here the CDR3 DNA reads TGTGCCAGCAGTTTAGGCTTCGAGGATACGCAGTATTTT. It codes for CASSLGFEDTQYF.

This chain's CDR3 is CASRGGTNTIYF. The CDR3 nucleotides are TGTGCCAGCAGGGGAGGAACGAACACCATATATTTT. The rearrangement uses TRBV7-9 and TRBJ1-3, with D uncertain. V dropped 6 bases and J dropped 7 bases, with 10 bases sitting between them. Germline-derived CDR1 and CDR2 are SEHNR and FQNEAQ (reference sequence). The CDR3 has 12 residues. Together with reference TRBV7-9 and TRBJ1-3, the CDR3 gives the full variable domain: DTGVSQNPRHKITKRGQNVTFRCDPISEHNRLYWYRQTLGQGPEFLTYFQNEAQLEKSRLLSDRFSAERPKGSFSTLEIQRTEQGDSAMYLCASRGGTNTIYFGEGSWLTVV.

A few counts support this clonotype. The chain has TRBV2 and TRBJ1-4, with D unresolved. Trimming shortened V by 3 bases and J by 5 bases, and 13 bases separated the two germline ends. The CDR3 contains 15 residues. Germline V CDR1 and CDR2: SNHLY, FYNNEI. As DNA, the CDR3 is TGTGCCAGCAGTGAGACGCGAGGTGGAAATGAAAAACTGTTTTTT. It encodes CASSETRGGNEKLFF.

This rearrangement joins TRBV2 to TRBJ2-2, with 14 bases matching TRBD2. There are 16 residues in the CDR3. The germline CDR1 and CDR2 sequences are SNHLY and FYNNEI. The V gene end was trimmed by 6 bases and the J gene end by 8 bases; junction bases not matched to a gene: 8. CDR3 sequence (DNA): TGTGCCAGCAGCCGGGTTGGACTAGCGGGAGGAGGGGAGCTGTTTTTT. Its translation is CASSRVGLAGGGELFF.

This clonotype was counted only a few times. The CDR3, as DNA: TGTGCCACCAGTGATCCGGCGGGACCCGGAAACAATGAGCAGTTCTTC. It is translated as CATSDPAGPGNNEQFF. The chain is built from TRBV24-1 and TRBJ2-1; a weak D match, TRBD2 (6 bases). Trimming left V 3 bases short and J 5 bases short, with 16 bases between. Germline V lookup: CDR1 KGHDR, CDR2 SFDVKD. This CDR3 region has 16 residues.

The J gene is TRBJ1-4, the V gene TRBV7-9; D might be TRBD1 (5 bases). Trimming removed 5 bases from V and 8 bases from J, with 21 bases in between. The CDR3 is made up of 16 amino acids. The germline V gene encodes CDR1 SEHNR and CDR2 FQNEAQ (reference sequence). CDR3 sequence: CASSETWGREEEKLFF. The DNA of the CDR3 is TGTGCCAGCAGCGAAACTTGGGGCAGGGAGGAGGAAAAACTGTTTTTT.

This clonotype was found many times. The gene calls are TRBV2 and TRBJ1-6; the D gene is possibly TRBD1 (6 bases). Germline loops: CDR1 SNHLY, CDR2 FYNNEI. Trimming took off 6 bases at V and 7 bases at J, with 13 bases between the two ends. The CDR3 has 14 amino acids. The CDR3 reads CASRVAGENSPLHF. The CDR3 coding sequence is TGTGCCAGCAGGGTGGCAGGGGAAAATTCACCCCTCCACTTT.

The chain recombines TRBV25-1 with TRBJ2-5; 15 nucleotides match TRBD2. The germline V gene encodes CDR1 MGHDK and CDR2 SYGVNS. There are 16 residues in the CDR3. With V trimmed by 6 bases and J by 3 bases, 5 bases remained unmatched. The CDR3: CASRRTSGRVEETQYF. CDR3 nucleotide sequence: TGTGCCAGCAGACGGACTAGCGGGAGGGTCGAAGAGACCCAGTACTTC.

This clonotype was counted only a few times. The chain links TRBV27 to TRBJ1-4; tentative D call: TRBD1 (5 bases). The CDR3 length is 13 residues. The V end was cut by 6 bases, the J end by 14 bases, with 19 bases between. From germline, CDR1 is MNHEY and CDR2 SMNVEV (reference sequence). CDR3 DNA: TGTGCCAGCAGCCTCCTCTTGGGGGGAAGGCTGTTTTTT. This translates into CASSLLLGGRLFF.

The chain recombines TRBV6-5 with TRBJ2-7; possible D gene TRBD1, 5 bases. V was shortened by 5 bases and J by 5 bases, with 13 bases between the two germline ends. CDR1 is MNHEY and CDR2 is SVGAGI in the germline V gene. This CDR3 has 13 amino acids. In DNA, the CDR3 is TGTGCCAGCAGTCCCAGCAGGGTCAACGAGCAGTACTTC. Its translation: CASSPSRVNEQYF.